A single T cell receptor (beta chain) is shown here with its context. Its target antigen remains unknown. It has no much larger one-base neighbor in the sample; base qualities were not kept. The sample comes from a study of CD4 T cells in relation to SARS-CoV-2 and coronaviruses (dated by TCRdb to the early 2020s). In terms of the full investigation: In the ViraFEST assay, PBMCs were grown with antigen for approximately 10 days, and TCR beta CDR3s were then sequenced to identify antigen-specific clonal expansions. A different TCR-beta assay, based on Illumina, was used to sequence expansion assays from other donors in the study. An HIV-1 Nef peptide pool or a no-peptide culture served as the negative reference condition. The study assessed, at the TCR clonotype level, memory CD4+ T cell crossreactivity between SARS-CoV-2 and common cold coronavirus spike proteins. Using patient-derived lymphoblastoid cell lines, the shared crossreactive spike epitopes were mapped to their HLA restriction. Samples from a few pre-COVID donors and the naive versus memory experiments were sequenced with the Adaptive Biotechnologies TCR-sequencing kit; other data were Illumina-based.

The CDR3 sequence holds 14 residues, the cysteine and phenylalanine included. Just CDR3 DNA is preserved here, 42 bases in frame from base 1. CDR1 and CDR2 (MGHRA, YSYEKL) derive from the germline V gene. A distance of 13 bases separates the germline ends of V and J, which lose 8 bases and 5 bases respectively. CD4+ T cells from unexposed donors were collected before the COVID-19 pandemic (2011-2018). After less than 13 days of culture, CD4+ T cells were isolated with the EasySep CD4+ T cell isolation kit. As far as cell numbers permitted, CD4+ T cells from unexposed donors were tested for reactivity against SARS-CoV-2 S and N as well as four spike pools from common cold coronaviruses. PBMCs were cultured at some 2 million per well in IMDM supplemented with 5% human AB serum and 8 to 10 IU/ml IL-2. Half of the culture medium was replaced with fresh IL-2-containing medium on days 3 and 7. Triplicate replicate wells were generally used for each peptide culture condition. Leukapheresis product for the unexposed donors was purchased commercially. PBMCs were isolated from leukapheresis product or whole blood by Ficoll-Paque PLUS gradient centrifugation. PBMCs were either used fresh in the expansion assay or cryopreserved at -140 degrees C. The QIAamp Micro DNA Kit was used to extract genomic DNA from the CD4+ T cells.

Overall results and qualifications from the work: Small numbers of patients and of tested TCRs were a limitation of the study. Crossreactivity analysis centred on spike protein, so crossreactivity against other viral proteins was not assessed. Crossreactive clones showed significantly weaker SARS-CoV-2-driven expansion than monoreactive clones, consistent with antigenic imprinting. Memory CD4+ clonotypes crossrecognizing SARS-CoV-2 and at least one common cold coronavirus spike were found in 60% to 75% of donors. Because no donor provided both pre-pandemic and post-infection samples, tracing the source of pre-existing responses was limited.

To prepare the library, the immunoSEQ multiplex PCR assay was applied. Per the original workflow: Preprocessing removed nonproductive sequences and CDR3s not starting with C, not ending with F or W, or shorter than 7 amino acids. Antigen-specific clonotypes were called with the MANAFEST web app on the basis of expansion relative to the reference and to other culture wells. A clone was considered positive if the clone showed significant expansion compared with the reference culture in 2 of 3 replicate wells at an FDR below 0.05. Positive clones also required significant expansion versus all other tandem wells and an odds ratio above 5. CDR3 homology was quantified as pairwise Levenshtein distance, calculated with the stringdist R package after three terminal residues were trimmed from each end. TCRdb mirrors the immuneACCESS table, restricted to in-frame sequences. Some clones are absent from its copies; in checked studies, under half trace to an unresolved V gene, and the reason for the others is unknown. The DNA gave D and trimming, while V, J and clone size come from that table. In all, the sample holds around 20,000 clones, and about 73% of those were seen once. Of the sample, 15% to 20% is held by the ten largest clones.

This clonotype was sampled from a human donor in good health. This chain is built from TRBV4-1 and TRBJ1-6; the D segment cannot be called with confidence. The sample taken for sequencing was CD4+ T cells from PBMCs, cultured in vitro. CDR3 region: CASGGDGNNSPLHF. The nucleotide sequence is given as TGCGCCAGCGGTGGTGATGGGAATAATTCACCCCTCCACTTT.